This T cell receptor (beta chain) was sequenced for a study of cytomegalovirus exposure and HLA in healthy donors. The sample holds one count of this clone. CDR3 length: 16 amino acids. The V and J ends lost 1 base and 0 bases respectively, with 10 bases between them. CDR1 and CDR2 from the germline V gene are SEHNR and FQNEAQ (reference sequence). Primers: 60 Vbeta forward and 13 Jbeta reverse. The assay was immunoSEQ multiplex PCR, and TCRdb's table has in-frame clones only and misses some. The sample yields under 250,000 clones, 65% to 85% seen once. The sequence came from a boy between 2 and 10 years old in good health and CMV-seronegative. The chain employs TRBV7-9 and TRBJ1-3, with D perhaps matching TRBD1 (5 bases). Sequencing was performed on PBMCs. The CDR3 spells CASSLEQGASGNTIYF. CDR3 nucleotide sequence: TGTGCCAGCAGCTTAGAGCAGGGTGCCTCTGGAAACACCATATATTTT. Complete variable domain (other parts from reference TRBV7-9 and TRBJ1-3): DTGVSQNPRHKITKRGQNVTFRCDPISEHNRLYWYRQTLGQGPEFLTYFQNEAQLEKSRLLSDRFSAERPKGSFSTLEIQRTEQGDSAMYLCASSLEQGASGNTIYFGEGSWLTVV.